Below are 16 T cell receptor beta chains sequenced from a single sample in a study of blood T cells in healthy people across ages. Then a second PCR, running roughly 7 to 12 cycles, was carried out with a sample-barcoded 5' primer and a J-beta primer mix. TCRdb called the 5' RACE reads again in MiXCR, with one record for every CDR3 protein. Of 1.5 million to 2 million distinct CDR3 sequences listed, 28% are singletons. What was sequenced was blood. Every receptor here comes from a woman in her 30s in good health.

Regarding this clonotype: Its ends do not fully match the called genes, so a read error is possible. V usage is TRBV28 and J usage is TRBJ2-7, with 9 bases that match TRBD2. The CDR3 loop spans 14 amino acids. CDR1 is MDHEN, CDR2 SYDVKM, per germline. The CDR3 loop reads CASRHSGSSYGQYF. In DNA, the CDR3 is TGTGCCAGCAGACATAGCGGGAGCTCCTACGGGCAGTACTTC.

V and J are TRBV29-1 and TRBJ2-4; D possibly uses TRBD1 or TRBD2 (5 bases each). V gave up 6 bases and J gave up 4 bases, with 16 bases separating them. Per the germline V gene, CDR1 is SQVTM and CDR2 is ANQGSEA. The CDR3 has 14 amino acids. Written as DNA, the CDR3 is TGCAGCGTCGTGTCGCCGGGACCAAAAAACATTCAGTACTTC. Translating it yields CSVVSPGPKNIQYF.

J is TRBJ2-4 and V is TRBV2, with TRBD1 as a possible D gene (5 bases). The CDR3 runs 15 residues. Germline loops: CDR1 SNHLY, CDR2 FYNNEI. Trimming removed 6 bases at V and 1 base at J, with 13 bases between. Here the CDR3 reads CASRSRASAKNIQYF. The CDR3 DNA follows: TGTGCCAGCAGAAGCAGGGCGTCGGCCAAAAACATTCAGTACTTC. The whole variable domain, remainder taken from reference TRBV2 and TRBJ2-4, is EPEVTQTPSHQVTQMGQEVILRCVPISNHLYFYWYRQILGQKVEFLVSFYNNEISEKSEIFDDQFSVERPDGSNFTLKIRSTKLEDSAMYFCASRSRASAKNIQYFGAGTRLSVL.

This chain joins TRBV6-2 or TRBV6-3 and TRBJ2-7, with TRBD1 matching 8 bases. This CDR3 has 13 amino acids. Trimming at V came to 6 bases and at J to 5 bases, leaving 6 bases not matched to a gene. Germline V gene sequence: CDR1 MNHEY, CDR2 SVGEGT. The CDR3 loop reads CASRRTGFDEQYF. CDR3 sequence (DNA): TGTGCCAGCAGGAGGACAGGGTTCGACGAGCAGTACTTC.

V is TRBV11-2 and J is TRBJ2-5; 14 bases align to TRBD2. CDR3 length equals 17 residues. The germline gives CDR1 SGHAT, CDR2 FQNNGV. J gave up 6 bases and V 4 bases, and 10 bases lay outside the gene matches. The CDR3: CASSWGLAGAPEKTQYF. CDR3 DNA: TGTGCCAGCAGCTGGGGACTAGCGGGAGCCCCAGAGAAGACCCAGTACTTC.

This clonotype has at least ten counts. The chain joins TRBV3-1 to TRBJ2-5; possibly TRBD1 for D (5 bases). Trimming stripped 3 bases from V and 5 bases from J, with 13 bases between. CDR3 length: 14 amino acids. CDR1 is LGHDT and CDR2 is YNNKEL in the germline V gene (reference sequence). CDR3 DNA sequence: TGTGCCAGCAGCCACCTCAACAGGTTTGAGACCCAGTACTTC. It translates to CASSHLNRFETQYF.

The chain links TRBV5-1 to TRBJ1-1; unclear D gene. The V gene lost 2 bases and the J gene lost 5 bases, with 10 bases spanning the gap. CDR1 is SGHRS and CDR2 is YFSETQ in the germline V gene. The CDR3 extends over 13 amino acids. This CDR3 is CASSFKGPTEAFF. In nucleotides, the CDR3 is TGCGCCAGCAGCTTCAAGGGCCCTACTGAAGCTTTCTTT.

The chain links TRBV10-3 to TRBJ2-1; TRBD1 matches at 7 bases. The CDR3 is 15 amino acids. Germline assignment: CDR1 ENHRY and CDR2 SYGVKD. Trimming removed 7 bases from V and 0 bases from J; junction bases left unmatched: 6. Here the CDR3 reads CAIKGQSSSYNEQFF. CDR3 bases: TGTGCCATCAAGGGACAGTCTAGCTCCTACAATGAGCAGTTCTTC.

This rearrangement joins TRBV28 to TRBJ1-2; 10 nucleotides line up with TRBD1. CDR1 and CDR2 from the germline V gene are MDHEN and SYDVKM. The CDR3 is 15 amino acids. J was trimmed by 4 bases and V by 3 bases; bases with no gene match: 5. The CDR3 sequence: CASSFDRGLGYGYTF. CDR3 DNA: TGTGCCAGCAGTTTCGACAGGGGGCTGGGCTATGGCTACACCTTC.

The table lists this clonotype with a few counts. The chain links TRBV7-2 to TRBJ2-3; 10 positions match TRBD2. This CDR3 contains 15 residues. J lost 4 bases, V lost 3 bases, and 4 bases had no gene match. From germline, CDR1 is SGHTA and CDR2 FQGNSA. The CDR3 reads CASSFSGGAPDTQYF. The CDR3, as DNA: TGTGCCAGCAGCTTCAGCGGGGGGGCCCCAGATACGCAGTATTTT.

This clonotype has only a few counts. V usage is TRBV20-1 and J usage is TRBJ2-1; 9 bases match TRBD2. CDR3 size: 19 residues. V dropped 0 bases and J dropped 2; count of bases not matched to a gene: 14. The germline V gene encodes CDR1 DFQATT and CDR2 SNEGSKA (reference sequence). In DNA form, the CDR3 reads TGCAGTGCTAGAGATCAGGCTAGCGGGACAATCGGCCCCTACAATGAGCAGTTCTTC. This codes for CSARDQASGTIGPYNEQFF.

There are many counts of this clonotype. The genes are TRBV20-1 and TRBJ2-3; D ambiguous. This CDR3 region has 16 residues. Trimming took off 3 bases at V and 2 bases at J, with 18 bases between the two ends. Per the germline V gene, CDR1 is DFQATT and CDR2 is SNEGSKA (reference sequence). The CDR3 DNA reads TGCAGTGCTAGGACACCCCAGAAGGGCCCCACAGATACGCAGTATTTT. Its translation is CSARTPQKGPTDTQYF.

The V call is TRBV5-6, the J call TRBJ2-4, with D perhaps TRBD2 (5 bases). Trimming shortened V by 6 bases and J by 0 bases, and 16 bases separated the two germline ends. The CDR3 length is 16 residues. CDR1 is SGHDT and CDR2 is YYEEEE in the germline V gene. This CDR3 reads CASNLGGRLAKNIQYF. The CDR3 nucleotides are TGTGCCAGCAATCTGGGCGGGCGACTAGCCAAAAACATTCAGTACTTC.

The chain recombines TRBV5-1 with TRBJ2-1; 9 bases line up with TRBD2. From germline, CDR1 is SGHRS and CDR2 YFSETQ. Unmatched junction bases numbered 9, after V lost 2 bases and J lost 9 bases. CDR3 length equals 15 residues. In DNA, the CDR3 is TGCGCCAGCAGCTTAGCGGGGGGCCCGAGTGGTGAGCAGTTCTTC. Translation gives CASSLAGGPSGEQFF.

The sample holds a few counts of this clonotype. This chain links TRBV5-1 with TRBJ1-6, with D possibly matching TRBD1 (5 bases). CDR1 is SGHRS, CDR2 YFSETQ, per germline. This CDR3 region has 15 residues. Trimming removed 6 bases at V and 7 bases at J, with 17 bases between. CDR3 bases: TGCGCCAGCACCACGGGAACGGGACGGAATTCACCCCTCCACTTT. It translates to CASTTGTGRNSPLHF.

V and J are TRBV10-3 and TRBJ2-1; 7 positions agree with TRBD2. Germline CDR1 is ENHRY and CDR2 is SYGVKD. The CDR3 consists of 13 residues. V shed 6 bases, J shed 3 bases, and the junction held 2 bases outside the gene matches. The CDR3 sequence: CAIRAGVYNEQFF. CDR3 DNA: TGTGCCATCAGGGCGGGAGTCTACAATGAGCAGTTCTTC.